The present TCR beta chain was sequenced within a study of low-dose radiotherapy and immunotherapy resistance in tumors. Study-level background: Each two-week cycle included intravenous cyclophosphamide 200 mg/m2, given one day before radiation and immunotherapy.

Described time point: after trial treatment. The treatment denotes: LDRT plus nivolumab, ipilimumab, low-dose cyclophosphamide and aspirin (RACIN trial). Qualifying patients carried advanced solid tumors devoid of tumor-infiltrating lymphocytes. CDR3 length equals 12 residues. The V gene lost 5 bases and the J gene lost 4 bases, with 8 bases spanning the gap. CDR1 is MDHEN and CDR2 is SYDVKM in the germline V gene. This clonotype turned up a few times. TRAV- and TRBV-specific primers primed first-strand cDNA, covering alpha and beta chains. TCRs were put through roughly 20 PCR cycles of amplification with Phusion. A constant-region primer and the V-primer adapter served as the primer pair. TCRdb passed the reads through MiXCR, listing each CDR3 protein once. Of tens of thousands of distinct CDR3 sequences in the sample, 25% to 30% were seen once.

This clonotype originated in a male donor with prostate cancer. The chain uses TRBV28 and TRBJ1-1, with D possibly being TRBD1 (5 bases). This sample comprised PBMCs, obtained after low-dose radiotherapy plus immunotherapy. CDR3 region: CASSRRGTEAFF. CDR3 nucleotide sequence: TGTGCCAGCAGTAGGAGGGGCACTGAAGCTTTCTTT.